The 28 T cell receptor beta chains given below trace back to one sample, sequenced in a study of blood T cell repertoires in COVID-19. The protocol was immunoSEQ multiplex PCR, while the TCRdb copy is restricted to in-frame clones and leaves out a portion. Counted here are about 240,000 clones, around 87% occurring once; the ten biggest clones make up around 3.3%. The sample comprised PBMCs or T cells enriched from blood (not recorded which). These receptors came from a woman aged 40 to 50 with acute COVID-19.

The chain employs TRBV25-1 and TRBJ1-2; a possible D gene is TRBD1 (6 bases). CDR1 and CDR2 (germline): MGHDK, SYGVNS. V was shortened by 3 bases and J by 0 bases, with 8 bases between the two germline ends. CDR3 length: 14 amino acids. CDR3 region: CASSDRGANYGYTF. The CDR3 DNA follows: TGTGCCAGCAGTGACAGGGGAGCTAACTATGGCTACACCTTC.

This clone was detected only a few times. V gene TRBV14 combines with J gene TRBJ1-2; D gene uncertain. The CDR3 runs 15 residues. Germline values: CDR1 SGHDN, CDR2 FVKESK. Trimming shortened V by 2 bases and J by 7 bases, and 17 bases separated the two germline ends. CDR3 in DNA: TGTGCCAGCAGCCAACAAGGTGGAACAGCTTCTGGCTACACCTTC. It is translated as CASSQQGGTASGYTF.

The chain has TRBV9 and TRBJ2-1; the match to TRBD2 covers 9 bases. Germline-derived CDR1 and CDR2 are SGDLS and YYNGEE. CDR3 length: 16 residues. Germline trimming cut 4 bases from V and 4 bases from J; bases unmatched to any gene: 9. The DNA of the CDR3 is TGTGCCAGCAGCACGAGCAGGACTAGCGCGTACAATGAGCAGTTCTTC. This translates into CASSTSRTSAYNEQFF. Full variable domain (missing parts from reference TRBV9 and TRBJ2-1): DSGVTQTPKHLITATGQRVTLRCSPRSGDLSVYWYQQSLDQGLQFLIQYYNGEERAKGNILERFSAQQFPDLHSELNLSSLELGDSALYFCASSTSRTSAYNEQFFGPGTRLTVL.

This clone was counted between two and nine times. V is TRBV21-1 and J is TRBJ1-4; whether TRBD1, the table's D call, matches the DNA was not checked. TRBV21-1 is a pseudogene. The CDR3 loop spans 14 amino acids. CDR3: CASSIGTGCEKLFF. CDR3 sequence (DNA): TGTGCCAGCAGCATCGGGACAGGGTGTGAAAAACTGTTTTTT.

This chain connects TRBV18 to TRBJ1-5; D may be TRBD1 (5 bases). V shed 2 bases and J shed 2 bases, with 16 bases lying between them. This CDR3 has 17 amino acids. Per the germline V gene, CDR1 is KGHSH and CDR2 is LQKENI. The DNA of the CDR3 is TGTGCCAGCTCACCAAAGTCGTCGACCAGGGGCAATCAGCCCCAGCATTTT. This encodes CASSPKSSTRGNQPQHF.

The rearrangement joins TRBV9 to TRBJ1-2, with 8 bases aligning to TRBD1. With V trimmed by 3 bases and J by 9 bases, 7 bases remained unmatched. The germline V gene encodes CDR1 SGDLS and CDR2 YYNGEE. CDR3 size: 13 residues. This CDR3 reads CASSDRQGLSYTF. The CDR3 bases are TGTGCCAGCAGCGACCGACAGGGGTTAAGCTACACCTTC.

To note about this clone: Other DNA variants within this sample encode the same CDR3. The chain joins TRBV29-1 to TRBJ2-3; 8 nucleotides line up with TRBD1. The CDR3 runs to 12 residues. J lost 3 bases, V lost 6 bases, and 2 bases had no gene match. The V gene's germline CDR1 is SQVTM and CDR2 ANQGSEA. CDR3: CSVGTGTDTQYF. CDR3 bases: TGCAGCGTAGGGACAGGTACAGATACGCAGTATTTT.

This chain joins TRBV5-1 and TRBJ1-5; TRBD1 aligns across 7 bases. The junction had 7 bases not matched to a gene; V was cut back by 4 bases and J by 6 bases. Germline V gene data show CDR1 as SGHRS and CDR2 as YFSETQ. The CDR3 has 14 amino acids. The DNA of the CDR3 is TGCGCCAGCAGCGTCACAGGGGACGGTCAGCCCCAGCATTTT. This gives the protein CASSVTGDGQPQHF.

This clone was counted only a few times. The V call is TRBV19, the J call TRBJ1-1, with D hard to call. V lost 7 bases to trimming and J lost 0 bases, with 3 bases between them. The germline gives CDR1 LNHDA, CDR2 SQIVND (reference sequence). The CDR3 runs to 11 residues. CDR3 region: CASNMNTEAFF. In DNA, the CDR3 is TGTGCCAGTAACATGAACACTGAAGCTTTCTTT.

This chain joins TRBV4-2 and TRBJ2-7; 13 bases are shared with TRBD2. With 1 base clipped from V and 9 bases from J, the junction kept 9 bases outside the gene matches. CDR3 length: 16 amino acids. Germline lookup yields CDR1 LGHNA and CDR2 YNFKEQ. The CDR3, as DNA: TGTGCCAGCAGCCAAGGGACCGGGACTAGCGGGAATTTGCAGTACTTC. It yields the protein CASSQGTGTSGNLQYF.

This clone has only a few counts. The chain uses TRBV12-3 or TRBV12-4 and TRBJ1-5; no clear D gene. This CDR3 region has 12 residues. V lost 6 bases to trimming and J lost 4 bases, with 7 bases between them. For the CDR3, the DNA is TGTGCCAGCAGGGGCCGTAATCAGCCCCAGCATTTT. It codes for CASRGRNQPQHF.

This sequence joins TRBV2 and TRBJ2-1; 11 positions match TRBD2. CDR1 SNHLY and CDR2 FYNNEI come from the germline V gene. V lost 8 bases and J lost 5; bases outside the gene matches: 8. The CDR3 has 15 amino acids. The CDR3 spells CASRRGTSGHNEQFF. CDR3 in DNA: TGTGCCAGCCGTAGGGGGACTAGCGGACACAATGAGCAGTTCTTC.

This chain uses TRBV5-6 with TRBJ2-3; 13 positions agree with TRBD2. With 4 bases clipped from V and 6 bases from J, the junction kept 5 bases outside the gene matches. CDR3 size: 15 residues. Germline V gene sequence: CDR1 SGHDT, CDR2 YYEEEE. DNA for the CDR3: TGTGCCAGCAGCCCGGGACTAGCGGGAATCGATACGCAGTATTTT. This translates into CASSPGLAGIDTQYF.

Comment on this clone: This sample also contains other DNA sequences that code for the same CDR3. The DNA for the CDR3 is TGTGCCACCAGCAGAGACCTAGCGAGCACAGATACGCAGTATTTT. Protein: CATSRDLASTDTQYF. This chain joins TRBV15 and TRBJ2-3; D might be TRBD2 (6 bases). The CDR3 has 15 amino acids. Trimming stripped 0 bases from V and 0 bases from J, with 7 bases between. CDR1 is LNHNV, CDR2 YYDKDF, per germline (reference sequence). The complete variable domain, with remaining parts taken from reference TRBV15 and TRBJ2-3, reads DAMVIQNPRYQVTQFGKPVTLSCSQTLNHNVMYWYQQKSSQAPKLLFHYYDKDFNNEADTPDNFQSRRPNTSFCFLDIRSPGLGDTAMYLCATSRDLASTDTQYFGPGTRLTVL.

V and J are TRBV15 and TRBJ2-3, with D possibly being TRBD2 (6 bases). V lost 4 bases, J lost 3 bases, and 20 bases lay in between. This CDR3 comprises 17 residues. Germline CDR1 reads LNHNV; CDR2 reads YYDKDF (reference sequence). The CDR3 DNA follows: TGTGCCACCAGCAACCCCCTCCCCTGGGGGGTAACAGATACGCAGTATTTT. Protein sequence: CATSNPLPWGVTDTQYF.

CDR3 protein: CASSPEDNEQFF. CDR3 bases: TGTGCCAGCTCACCCGAGGACAATGAGCAGTTCTTC. V usage is TRBV18 and J usage is TRBJ2-1; D uncertain. V lost 3 bases and J lost 5, with 5 bases in between. Germline V gene lookup returns CDR1 KGHSH and CDR2 LQKENI. There are 12 residues in the CDR3.

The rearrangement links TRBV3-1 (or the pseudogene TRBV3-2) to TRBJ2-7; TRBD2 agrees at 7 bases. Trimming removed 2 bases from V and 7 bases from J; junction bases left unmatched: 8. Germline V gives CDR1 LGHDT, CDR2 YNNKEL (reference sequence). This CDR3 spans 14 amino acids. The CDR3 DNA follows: TGTGCCAGCAGCCAAAGGACTAGGGATGGGGAGCAGTACTTC. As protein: CASSQRTRDGEQYF.

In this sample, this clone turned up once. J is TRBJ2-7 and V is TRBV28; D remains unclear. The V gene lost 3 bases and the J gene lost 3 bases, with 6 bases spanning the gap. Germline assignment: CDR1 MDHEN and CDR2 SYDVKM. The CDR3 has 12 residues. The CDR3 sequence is CASSFQIYEQYF. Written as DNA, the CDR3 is TGTGCCAGCAGTTTTCAGATCTACGAGCAGTACTTC.

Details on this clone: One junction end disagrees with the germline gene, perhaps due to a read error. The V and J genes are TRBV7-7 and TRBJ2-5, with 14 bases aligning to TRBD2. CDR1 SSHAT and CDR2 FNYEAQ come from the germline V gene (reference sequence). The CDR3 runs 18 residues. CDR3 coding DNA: TGTGCTAGCAGCTCTAACCCCATGGGACTAGCGGGGGAAGAGACCCAGTACTTC. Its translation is CASSSNPMGLAGEETQYF. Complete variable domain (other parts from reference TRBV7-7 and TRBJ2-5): GAGVSQSPRYKVTKRGQDVTLRCDPISSHATLYWYQQALGQGPEFLTYFNYEAQPDKSGLPSDRFSAERPEGSISTLTIQRTEQRDSAMYRCASSSNPMGLAGEETQYFGPGTRLLVL.

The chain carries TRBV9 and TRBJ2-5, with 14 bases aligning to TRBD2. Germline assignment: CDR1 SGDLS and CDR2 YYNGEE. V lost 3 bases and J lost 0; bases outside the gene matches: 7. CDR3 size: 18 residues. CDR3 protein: CASSGGLAGEGYQETQYF. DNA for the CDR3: TGTGCCAGCAGCGGGGGACTAGCGGGAGAGGGGTACCAAGAGACCCAGTACTTC.

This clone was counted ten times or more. CDR3 nucleotide sequence: TGCAGCGTTGCCCTCGGGGGGGGTACTGAGCAGTTCTTC. Its translation is CSVALGGGTEQFF. This chain links TRBV29-1 with TRBJ2-1, with TRBD2 identical over 8 bases. Germline V gene data show CDR1 as SQVTM and CDR2 as ANQGSEA. The V and J ends lost 4 bases and 9 bases, in that order; junction bases with no gene match: 8. The CDR3 covers 13 residues.

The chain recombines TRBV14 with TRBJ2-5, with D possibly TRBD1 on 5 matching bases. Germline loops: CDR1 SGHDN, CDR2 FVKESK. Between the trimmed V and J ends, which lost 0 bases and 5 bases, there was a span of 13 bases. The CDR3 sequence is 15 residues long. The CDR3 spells CASSQDQGLVETQYF. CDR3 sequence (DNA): TGTGCCAGCAGCCAAGATCAGGGATTAGTGGAGACCCAGTACTTC.

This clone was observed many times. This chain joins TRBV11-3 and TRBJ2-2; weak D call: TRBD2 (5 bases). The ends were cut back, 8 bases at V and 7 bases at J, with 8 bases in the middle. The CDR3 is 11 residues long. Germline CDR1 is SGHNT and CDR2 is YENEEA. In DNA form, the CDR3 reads TGTGCCAGCTTCGGGGACGGGGAGCTGTTTTTT. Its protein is CASFGDGELFF.

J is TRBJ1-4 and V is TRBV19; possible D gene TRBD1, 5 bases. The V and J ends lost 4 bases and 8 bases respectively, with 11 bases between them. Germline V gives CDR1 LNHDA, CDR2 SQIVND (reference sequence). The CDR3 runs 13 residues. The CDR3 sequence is CASSTQGIEKLFF. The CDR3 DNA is TGTGCCAGTAGTACCCAGGGTATAGAAAAACTGTTTTTT. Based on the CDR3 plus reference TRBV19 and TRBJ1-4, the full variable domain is DGGITQSPKYLFRKEGQNVTLSCEQNLNHDAMYWYRQDPGQGLRLIYYSQIVNDFQKGDIAEGYSVSREKKESFPLTVTSAQKNPTAFYLCASSTQGIEKLFFGSGTQLSVL.

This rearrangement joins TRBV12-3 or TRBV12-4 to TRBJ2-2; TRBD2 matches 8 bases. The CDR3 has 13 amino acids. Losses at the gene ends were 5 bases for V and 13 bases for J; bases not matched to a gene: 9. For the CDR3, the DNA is TGTGCCAGCAGTCAAGATACGGCGGGAGGGCTGTTTTTT. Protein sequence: CASSQDTAGGLFF.

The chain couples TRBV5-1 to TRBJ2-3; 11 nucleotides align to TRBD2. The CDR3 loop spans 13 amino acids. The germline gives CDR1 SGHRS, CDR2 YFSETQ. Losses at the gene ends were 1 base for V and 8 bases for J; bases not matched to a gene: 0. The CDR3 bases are TGCGCCAGCAGCTTGCTAGCGGGGGGTACGCAGTATTTT. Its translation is CASSLLAGGTQYF.

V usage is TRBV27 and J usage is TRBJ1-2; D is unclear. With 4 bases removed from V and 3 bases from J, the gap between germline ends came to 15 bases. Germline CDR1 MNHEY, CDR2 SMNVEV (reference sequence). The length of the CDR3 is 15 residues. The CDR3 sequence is CASSSTPGSYYGYTF. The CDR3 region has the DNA TGTGCCAGCAGTTCGACTCCCGGGAGTTACTATGGCTACACCTTC.

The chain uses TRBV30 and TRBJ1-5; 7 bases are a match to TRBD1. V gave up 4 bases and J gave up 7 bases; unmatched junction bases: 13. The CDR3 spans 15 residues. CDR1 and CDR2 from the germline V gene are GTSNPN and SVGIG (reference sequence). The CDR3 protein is CAWNVGQGVRQPQHF. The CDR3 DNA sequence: TGTGCCTGGAACGTCGGCCAGGGGGTGAGGCAGCCCCAGCATTTT.